This T cell receptor beta chain was identified in a study of shared clonotypes between healthy human individuals. The study, taken as a whole, reports: Naive subsets generally exceeded memory subsets in estimated richness.

This clone was seen only once. Its specificity is unknown. At the DNA level, this CDR3 is encoded by other sequences in the same sample as well. Libraries were prepared by immunoSEQ multiplex PCR; TCRdb keeps only in-frame clonotypes and omits some of them. Among approximately 2.3 million clones listed, just over 90% were seen once. Those who donated, Caucasian adults without exception, all lived in Nashville, Tennessee. V lost 2 bases, J lost 0 bases, and 12 bases lay in between. The CDR3 is made up of 15 amino acids. The germline CDR1 and CDR2 sequences are SGDLS and YYNGEE. The rearrangement uses TRBV9 and TRBJ2-7; a weak D match, TRBD2 (6 bases). The sequence derives from a man younger than 35 in good health. Some clones in this sample may be carry-over from other donors' samples. Sequenced material: naive CD4+ T cells from PBMCs. The subset denotes: CD45RA+ positively selected. CDR3 sequence: CASSVAGTDSYEQYF. As DNA, the CDR3 is TGTGCCAGCAGCGTCGCTGGGACTGACTCCTACGAGCAGTACTTC.